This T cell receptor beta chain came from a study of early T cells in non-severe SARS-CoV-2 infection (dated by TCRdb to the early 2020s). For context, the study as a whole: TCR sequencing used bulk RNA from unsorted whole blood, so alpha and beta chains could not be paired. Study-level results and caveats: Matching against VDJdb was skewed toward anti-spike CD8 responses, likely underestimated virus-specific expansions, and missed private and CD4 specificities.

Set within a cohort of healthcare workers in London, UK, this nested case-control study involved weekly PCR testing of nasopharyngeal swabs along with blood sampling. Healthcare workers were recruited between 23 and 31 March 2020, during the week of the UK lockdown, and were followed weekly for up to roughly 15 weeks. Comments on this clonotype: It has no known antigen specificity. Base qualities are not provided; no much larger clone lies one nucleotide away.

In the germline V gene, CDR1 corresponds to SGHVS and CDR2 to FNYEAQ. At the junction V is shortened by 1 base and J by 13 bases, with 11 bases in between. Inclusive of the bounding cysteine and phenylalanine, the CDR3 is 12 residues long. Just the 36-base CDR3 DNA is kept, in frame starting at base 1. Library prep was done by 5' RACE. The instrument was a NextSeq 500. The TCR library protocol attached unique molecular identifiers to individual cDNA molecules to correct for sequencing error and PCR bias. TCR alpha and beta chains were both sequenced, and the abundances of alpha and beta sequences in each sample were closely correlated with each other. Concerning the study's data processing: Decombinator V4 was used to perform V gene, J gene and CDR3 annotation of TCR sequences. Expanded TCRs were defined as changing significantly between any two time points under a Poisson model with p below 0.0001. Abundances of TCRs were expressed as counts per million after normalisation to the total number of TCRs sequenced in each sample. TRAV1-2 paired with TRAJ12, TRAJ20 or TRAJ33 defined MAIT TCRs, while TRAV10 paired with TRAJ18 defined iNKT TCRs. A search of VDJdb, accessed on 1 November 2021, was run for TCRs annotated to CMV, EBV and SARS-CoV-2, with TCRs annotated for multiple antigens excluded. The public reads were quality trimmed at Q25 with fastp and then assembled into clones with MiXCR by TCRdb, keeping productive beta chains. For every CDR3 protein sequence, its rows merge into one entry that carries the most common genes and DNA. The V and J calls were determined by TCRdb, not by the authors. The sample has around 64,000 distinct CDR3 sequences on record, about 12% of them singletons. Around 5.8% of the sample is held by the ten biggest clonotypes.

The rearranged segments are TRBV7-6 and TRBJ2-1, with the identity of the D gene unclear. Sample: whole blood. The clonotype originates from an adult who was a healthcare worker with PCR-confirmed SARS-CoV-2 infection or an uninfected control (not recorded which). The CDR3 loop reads CASSLGGSSQFF. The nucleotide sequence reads TGTGCCAGCAGCTTAGGGGGTTCCAGTCAGTTCTTC. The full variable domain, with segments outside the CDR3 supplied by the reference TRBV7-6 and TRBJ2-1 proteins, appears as GAGVSQSPRYKVTKRGQDVALRCDPISGHVSLYWYRQALGQGPEFLTYFNYEAQQDKSGLPNDRFSAERPEGSISTLTIQRTEQRDSAMYRCASSLGGSSQFFGPGTRLTVL.